These 20 T cell receptor beta chains came from one sample sequenced in a study of molecular identifiers for immune sequencing clone quantification. MiXCR, applied by TCRdb to the PCR reads, yields one record per CDR3 protein. The sample has 250,000 to 400,000 distinct CDR3 sequences, 20% to 25% seen once. The specimen sequenced was naive CD8+ T cells from blood, with Jurkat cell RNA spiked in. As to subset: FACS-sorted CD8+CD4-CCR7+CD45RA+ naive T cells. The receptor source for this set is a human donor in good health. Some libraries in this study had Jurkat cell RNA spiked in.

Many counts were recorded for this clonotype. The CDR3 loop reads CASSGVTGELFF. The CDR3 DNA is TGTGCCAGCTCCGGGGTCACCGGGGAGCTGTTTTTT. V gene TRBV27 combines with J gene TRBJ2-2; the D gene is possibly TRBD2 (5 bases). The CDR3 runs to 12 residues. Germline loops: CDR1 MNHEY, CDR2 SMNVEV (reference sequence). The V end lost 8 bases, the J end lost 4 bases, and 8 bases lay between the germline ends.

This clonotype appeared many times. The rearrangement joins TRBV20-1 to TRBJ2-7; D perhaps matches TRBD1 (5 bases). The CDR3 contains 13 residues. V dropped 0 bases and J dropped 6 bases, with 12 bases sitting between them. From germline, CDR1 is DFQATT and CDR2 SNEGSKA (reference sequence). CDR3 in DNA: TGCAGTGCTAGAGATGGTGCAGGGTCCGAGCAGTACTTC. This encodes CSARDGAGSEQYF.

About this clonotype: The junction differs from germline at one of its ends, possibly a read error. The rearrangement joins TRBV5-3 to TRBJ2-7; 7 nucleotides align to TRBD2. TRBV5-3 is an open reading frame whose function is uncertain. This CDR3 has 13 amino acids. The CDR3: CASSLVGDYVQYF. For the CDR3, the DNA is TGTGCCAGCAGCTTGGTCGGGGACTACGTGCAGTACTTC.

This clonotype was counted ten times or more. The rearrangement links TRBV4-3 to TRBJ1-1; TRBD1 is a possible D gene (6 bases). The CDR3 has 15 residues. Germline V CDR1 and CDR2: LGHNA, YSLEER. Trimming took off 4 bases at V and 0 bases at J, with 12 bases between the two ends. Here the CDR3 reads CASSPQQGLNTEAFF. CDR3 DNA: TGCGCCAGCAGCCCCCAACAGGGTTTGAACACTGAAGCTTTCTTT.

This clonotype was seen many times. V gene TRBV12-3 or TRBV12-4 combines with J gene TRBJ2-1, with a tentative D call TRBD2 (6 bases). The CDR3 loop spans 13 amino acids. Trimming took 8 bases from V and 12 from J, leaving 20 bases between them. The CDR3 loop reads CASQFGEARGQFF. CDR3 nucleotide sequence: TGTGCCAGCCAGTTTGGGGAGGCGCGGGGGCAGTTCTTC.

In this sample, this clonotype turned up once. A much larger clone differs by one base, so this may be a read error. The conserved phenylalanine or tryptophan is not found at the CDR3 terminus, so this likely reflects a read error. The CDR3 DNA reads as TGTGCCAGCAGCTTGGACTATCTTCCCCAAGAGACCCAGTACCTC. This encodes CASSLDYLPQETQYL. The rearrangement links TRBV5-6 to TRBJ2-5, with no clear D. The CDR3 is made up of 15 amino acids. Trimming took 0 bases from V and 1 from J, leaving 10 bases between them. CDR1 and CDR2 (germline): SGHDT, YYEEEE.

This clonotype was counted many times. This chain connects TRBV19 to TRBJ1-1; maybe TRBD1 (5 bases). Trimming took off 5 bases at V and 4 bases at J, with 17 bases between the two ends. The germline gives CDR1 LNHDA, CDR2 SQIVND (reference sequence). The CDR3 has 15 amino acids. The CDR3 nucleotides read TGTGCCAGTAGTCTCCAACGGGGGTTTAGCACTGAAGCTTTCTTT. Encoded protein: CASSLQRGFSTEAFF.

This clonotype has a handful of counts. This sequence joins TRBV20-1 and TRBJ1-5; no clear D. This CDR3 is built from 15 residues. The V gene's germline CDR1 is DFQATT and CDR2 SNEGSKA (reference sequence). Trimming removed 0 bases from V and 6 bases from J, with 15 bases in between. This CDR3 reads CSARDRLGGLQPQHF. DNA for the CDR3: TGCAGTGCTAGAGATCGTCTGGGCGGCCTTCAGCCCCAGCATTTT.

Turning to this clonotype: Given a much more abundant clone one base away, this may be a read error. The V gene is TRBV6-5, the J gene TRBJ1-2; D ambiguous. The CDR3 runs 14 residues. Germline V lookup: CDR1 MNHEY, CDR2 SVGAGI. The CDR3 nucleotides read TGTGCCGGCAGTTCCGCCGGACTGTTCTATGGCTACACCTTC. It translates to CAGSSAGLFYGYTF.

The table lists this clonotype with many counts. This chain connects TRBV5-6 to TRBJ1-4, with D maybe TRBD1 (5 bases). V gave up 4 bases and J gave up 4 bases, with 20 bases separating them. CDR3 size: 17 residues. Germline-derived CDR1 and CDR2 are SGHDT and YYEEEE. CDR3 bases: TGTGCCAGCAGCATTCGAGGCCGGGACCGGTTTAATGAAAAACTGTTTTTT. Translation gives CASSIRGRDRFNEKLFF.

This clonotype turned up a few times. The gene calls are TRBV19 and TRBJ2-3; the D gene is possibly TRBD2 (6 bases). CDR1 LNHDA and CDR2 SQIVND come from the germline V gene (reference sequence). This CDR3 region has 16 residues. The germline V and J ends were trimmed by 1 base and 2 bases, with 13 bases remaining between them. The CDR3 DNA is TGTGCCAGTAGTATAGTCGGGGACTGGGCCACAGATACGCAGTATTTT. Encoded protein: CASSIVGDWATDTQYF.

This clonotype was counted many times. This chain uses TRBV11-2 with TRBJ2-1, with no clear D. The CDR3 is 11 amino acids. CDR1 is SGHAT and CDR2 is FQNNGV in the germline V gene. V lost 5 bases and J lost 9, with 8 bases in between. The CDR3 loop reads CASSPASEQFF. The CDR3 DNA follows: TGTGCCAGCAGCCCGGCGAGTGAGCAGTTCTTC.

This clonotype occurred many times. CDR3 DNA: TGCAGCGTTGAAGGGCTAGCGGGAGAGTCTGAGCAGTACTTC. It yields the protein CSVEGLAGESEQYF. This chain connects TRBV29-1 to TRBJ2-7, with 10 bases fitting TRBD2. The germline CDR1 and CDR2 sequences are SQVTM and ANQGSEA. The V gene end was trimmed by 1 base and the J gene end by 7 bases; junction bases not matched to a gene: 7. The CDR3 covers 14 residues.

About this clonotype: This may be a read error: a much more frequent sequence differs by one nucleotide. The rearrangement uses TRBV7-9 and TRBJ2-2, with D possibly being TRBD1 (5 bases). This CDR3 spans 14 amino acids. Germline V gene data show CDR1 as SEHNR and CDR2 as FQNEAQ (reference sequence). Trimming removed 6 bases from V and 7 bases from J, with 15 bases in between. This CDR3 is CASSWGFLVGELFF. The CDR3 DNA sequence: TGTGCCAGCAGTTGGGGCTTTCTTGTCGGGGAGCTGTTTTTT.

This clonotype was seen a handful of times. The V gene is TRBV7-9, the J gene TRBJ2-3; D possibly uses TRBD1 or TRBD2 (5 bases each). V was shortened by 5 bases and J by 5 bases, with 23 bases between the two germline ends. In germline, CDR1 is SEHNR, CDR2 FQNEAQ (reference sequence). The CDR3 is 17 amino acids. The CDR3 region has the DNA TGTGCCAGCAGCCCCGAGACCGGGGCCGGGTGGGTAGATACGCAGTATTTT. Residues: CASSPETGAGWVDTQYF.

This clonotype has at least ten counts. Here the CDR3 reads CSVEWGNTEAFF. The DNA for the CDR3 is TGCAGCGTTGAATGGGGGAATACTGAAGCTTTCTTT. The chain carries TRBV29-1 and TRBJ1-1; possibly TRBD1 for D (5 bases). Germline lookup yields CDR1 SQVTM and CDR2 ANQGSEA. The CDR3 has 12 residues. V was pared by 2 bases and J by 5 bases, with 9 bases between. The entire variable domain, with the rest obtained from reference TRBV29-1 and TRBJ1-1, is as follows: SAVISQKPSRDICQRGTSLTIQCQVDSQVTMMFWYRQQPGQSLTLIATANQGSEATYESGFVIDKFPISRPNLTFSTLTVSNMSPEDSSIYLCSVEWGNTEAFFGQGTRLTVV.

Many counts were recorded for this clonotype. The CDR3 bases are TGTGCCAGCACGCACGATGGGTCACCCCTCCACTTT. Translation: CASTHDGSPLHF. The chain carries TRBV9 and TRBJ1-6, with D uncertain. The germline V and J ends were trimmed by 6 bases and 10 bases, with 11 bases remaining between them. This CDR3 contains 12 residues. Germline assignment: CDR1 SGDLS and CDR2 YYNGEE.

This sequence joins TRBV2 and TRBJ2-1; 8 bases align to TRBD1. The CDR3 is 16 amino acids. The germline CDR1 and CDR2 sequences are SNHLY and FYNNEI. After removal of 3 bases from V and 6 bases from J, the junction contained 10 bases not matched to a gene. DNA of the CDR3: TGTGCCAGCAGTGAGCAGGACAGGGTTTCGGCCAATGAGCAGTTCTTC. Amino acids: CASSEQDRVSANEQFF.

This clonotype was detected many times. V usage is TRBV5-1 and J usage is TRBJ1-1; D remains ambiguous. The CDR3 spans 15 residues. CDR1 is SGHRS and CDR2 is YFSETQ in the germline V gene. Trimming removed 0 bases at V and 3 bases at J, with 12 bases between. As DNA, the CDR3 is TGCGCCAGCAGCTTGGTTGGGCCCGTCGACACTGAAGCTTTCTTT. Protein product: CASSLVGPVDTEAFF.

The sample holds many counts of this clonotype. The chain uses TRBV7-2 and TRBJ2-6; D not resolved. This CDR3 comprises 15 residues. Germline CDR1 and CDR2: SGHTA and FQGNSA. Trimming pared 1 base from V and 4 bases from J, leaving 8 bases between. CDR3 region: CASSLVAPGANVLTF. CDR3 DNA sequence: TGTGCCAGCAGCTTAGTCGCCCCAGGGGCCAACGTCCTGACTTTC.